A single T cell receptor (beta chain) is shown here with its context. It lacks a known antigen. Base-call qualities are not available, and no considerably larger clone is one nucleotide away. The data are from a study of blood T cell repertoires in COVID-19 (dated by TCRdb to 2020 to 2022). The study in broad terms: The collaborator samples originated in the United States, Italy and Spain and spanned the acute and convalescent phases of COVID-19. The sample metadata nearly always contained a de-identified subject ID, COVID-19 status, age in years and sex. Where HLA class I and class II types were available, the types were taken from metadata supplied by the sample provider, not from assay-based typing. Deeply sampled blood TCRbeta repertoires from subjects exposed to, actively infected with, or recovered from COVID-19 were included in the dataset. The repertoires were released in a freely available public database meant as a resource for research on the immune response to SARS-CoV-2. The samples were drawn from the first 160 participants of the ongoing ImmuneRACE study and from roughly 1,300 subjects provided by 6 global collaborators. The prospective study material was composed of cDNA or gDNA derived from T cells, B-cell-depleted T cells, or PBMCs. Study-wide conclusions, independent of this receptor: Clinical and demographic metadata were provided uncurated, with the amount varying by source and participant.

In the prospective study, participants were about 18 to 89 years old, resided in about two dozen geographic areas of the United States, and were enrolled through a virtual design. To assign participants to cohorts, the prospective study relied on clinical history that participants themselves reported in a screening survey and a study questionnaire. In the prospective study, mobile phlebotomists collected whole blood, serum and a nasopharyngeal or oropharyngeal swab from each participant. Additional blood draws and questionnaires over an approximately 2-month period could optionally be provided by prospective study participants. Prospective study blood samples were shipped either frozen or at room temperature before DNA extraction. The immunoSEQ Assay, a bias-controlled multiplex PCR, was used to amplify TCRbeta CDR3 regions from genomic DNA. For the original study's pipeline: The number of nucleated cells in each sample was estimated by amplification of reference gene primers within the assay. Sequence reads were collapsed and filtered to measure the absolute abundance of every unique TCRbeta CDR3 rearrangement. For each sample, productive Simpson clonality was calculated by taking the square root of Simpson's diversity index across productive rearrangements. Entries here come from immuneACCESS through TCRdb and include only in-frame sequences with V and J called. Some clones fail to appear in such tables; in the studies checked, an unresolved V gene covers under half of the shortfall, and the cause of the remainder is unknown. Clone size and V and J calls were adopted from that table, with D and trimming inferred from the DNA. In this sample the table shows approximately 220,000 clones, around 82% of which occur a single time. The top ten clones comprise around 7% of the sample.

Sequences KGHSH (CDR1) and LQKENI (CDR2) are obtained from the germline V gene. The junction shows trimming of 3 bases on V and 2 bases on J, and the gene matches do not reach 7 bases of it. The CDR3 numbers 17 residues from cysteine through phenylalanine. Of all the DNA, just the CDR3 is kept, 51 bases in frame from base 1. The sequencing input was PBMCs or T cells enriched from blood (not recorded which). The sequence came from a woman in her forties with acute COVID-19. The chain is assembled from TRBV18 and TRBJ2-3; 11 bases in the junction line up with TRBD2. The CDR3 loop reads CASSPAGLAGHTDTQYF. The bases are TGTGCCAGCTCACCTGCCGGACTAGCGGGCCACACAGATACGCAGTATTTT.